These T cell receptor beta chains were read from a single sample in a study of T cell repertoires in aging, cancer and after chemotherapy. TCRdb re-called the multiplex PCR reads through MiXCR, storing one row per CDR3 protein. The sample contains 6,700 or so distinct CDR3 sequences, approximately 49% of which appear only once. Sequencing was carried out using blood. These receptors originate from a human donor with a solid tumor. The CDR3 runs from the conserved cysteine through the conserved F or W. The D gene is left open where the match is weak. The listing skips clone size in some rows; elsewhere it reads once, few, many or a size class.

d_gene	v_gene	j_gene	abundance	len	CDR3nt	CDR3aa
TRBD1	TRBV27	TRBJ2-1	NA	14	TGTGCCAGCAGTATCTCCGGGACAGTCAATGAGCAGTTCTTC	CASSISGTVNEQFF
TRBD1	TRBV6-1	TRBJ1-6	NA	13	TGTGCCAGCAGAAGAGGGGGCGAGTCACCCCTCCACTTT	CASRRGGESPLHF
TRBD1	TRBV10-3	TRBJ1-2	NA	16	TGTGCCATCAGTGGAAGGACAGGGGCGCTGCCGGAGGGCTACACCTTC	CAISGRTGALPEGYTF
NA	TRBV27	TRBJ1-5	NA	14	TGTGCCAGCAGTTTTAGGGACGGACTTCAGCCCCAGCATTTT	CASSFRDGLQPQHF
NA	TRBV5-6	TRBJ2-1	NA	15	TGTGCCAGCAGCTTGGGCGGAAGCTCCTACAATGAGCAGTTCTTC	CASSLGGSSYNEQFF
TRBD1	TRBV28	TRBJ1-2	NA	13	TGTGCCAGCAGTTCACCAGGGGGACGAGGCTACACCTTC	CASSSPGGRGYTF
NA	TRBV19	TRBJ2-3	NA	14	TGTGCCAGTAGTATAGATATATGGACAGATACGCAGTATTTT	CASSIDIWTDTQYF
NA	TRBV20-1	TRBJ2-2	NA	19	TGCAGTGCTGTTCCGCCACAGGGAGCGGGTCTTCCGAACACCGGGGAGCTGTTTTTT	CSAVPPQGAGLPNTGELFF
NA	TRBV20-1	TRBJ2-3	once	10	TGCAGTGCTCAGGAGGATACGCAGTATTTT	CSAQEDTQYF
TRBD1	TRBV23-1	TRBJ2-1	NA	17	TGCGCCAGCAGTCCGAAGGACAGGTTAAGCTCCTACAATGAGCAGTTCTTC	CASSPKDRLSSYNEQFF
NA	TRBV13	TRBJ2-7	once	12	TGTGCCAGCAGCATGAATACCTACGAGCAGTACTTC	CASSMNTYEQYF
TRBD1	TRBV6-1	TRBJ1-1	few	14	TGTGCCAGCAGTGCCGGGACAGGGTCCACTGAAGCTTTCTTT	CASSAGTGSTEAFF
NA	TRBV5-4	TRBJ2-3	NA	13	TGTGCCAGCAGCTCGGACAGTACAGATACGCAGTATTTT	CASSSDSTDTQYF
NA	TRBV7-9	TRBJ2-7	NA	14	TGTGCCAGCAGCTTTAGGAGATATTCGAGGGAGCAGTACTTC	CASSFRRYSREQYF
TRBD1	TRBV19	TRBJ1-5	once	14	TGTGCCAGTAGTGTCGTCAGGGGGAATCAGCCCCAGCATTTT	CASSVVRGNQPQHF
NA	TRBV7-9	TRBJ2-7	NA	14	TGTGCCAGCAGCTCCGGGACATACTCCTACGAGCAGTACTTC	CASSSGTYSYEQYF
NA	TRBV19	TRBJ2-1	NA	15	TGTGCCAGTAGTAGATCGGGGGCGGACTACAATGAGCAGTTCTTC	CASSRSGADYNEQFF
NA	TRBV10-1	TRBJ2-4	NA	14	TGCGCCAGCAGTGATGGCCTAGCCAAAAACATTCAGTACTTC	CASSDGLAKNIQYF
NA	TRBV6-1	TRBJ1-1	NA	13	TGTGCCGCCCACAGTCTTTTGAACACTGAAGCTTTCTTT	CAAHSLLNTEAFF
TRBD2	TRBV20-1	TRBJ2-7	NA	14	TGCAGTGCTAGAGCTGCTAGCGGGACCTACGAGCAGTACTTC	CSARAASGTYEQYF
TRBD2	TRBV15	TRBJ2-5	NA	14	TGTGCCACCAGCAGACTAGCGGGACAAGAGACCCAGTACTTC	CATSRLAGQETQYF
NA	TRBV6-1	TRBJ2-7	few	12	TGTGCCAGCCGACTAAATTCCTACGAGCAGTACTTC	CASRLNSYEQYF
TRBD1	TRBV5-4	TRBJ1-1	NA	15	TGTGCCAGCAGCAGGGGGCCTACTTTGAACACTGAAGCTTTCTTT	CASSRGPTLNTEAFF
TRBD2	TRBV10-3	TRBJ2-7	few	16	TGTGCCATCAGCGGGACTAGCGGGAGGGCCGTATACGAGCAGTACTTC	CAISGTSGRAVYEQYF
NA	TRBV13	TRBJ1-2	NA	14	TGTGCCAGCAGGGTACAGGGTAGAGAGTATGGCTACACCTTC	CASRVQGREYGYTF
NA	TRBV6-5	TRBJ1-1	NA	14	TGTGCCAGCAGTTACGTACAGGGAGGAACTGAAGCTTTCTTT	CASSYVQGGTEAFF
NA	TRBV12-3/TRBV12-4	TRBJ2-6	NA	15	TGTGCCAGCAGCATCCGGCAAGCTGGGGCCAACGTCCTGACTTTC	CASSIRQAGANVLTF
TRBD1	TRBV29-1	TRBJ2-2	NA	13	TGCAGCGTTCCCGGGACAGCCACCGGGGAGCTGTTTTTT	CSVPGTATGELFF
NA	TRBV28	TRBJ1-3	once	14	TGTGCCAGCAGTGCGTCCGGACATGGAAACACCATATATTTT	CASSASGHGNTIYF
NA	TRBV5-6	TRBJ2-5	once	13	TGTGCCAGCAGCTCTCAAGCCCAAGAGACCCAGTACTTC	CASSSQAQETQYF
NA	TRBV12-3/TRBV12-4	TRBJ1-3	few	14	TGTGCCAGCAGTGCAACAGGGACTGGAAACACCATATATTTT	CASSATGTGNTIYF
NA	TRBV19	TRBJ2-7	NA	13	TGTGCCAGTAGTATGCGGGGATCCTACGAGCAGTACTTC	CASSMRGSYEQYF
NA	TRBV20-1	TRBJ2-7	NA	15	TGCAGTGCCCCCGGGGTAGGTTGGGACTCCTACGAGCAGTACTTC	CSAPGVGWDSYEQYF
NA	TRBV30	TRBJ1-2	NA	16	TGTGGCTCCCAGGGGCTTGAGAGTGAGTGGGGTTATGGCTACACCTTC	CGSQGLESEWGYGYTF
NA	TRBV7-9	TRBJ1-1	NA	15	TGTGCCAGCAGCGACCAACAGGAGCTCAACACTGAAGCTTTCTTT	CASSDQQELNTEAFF
NA	TRBV28	TRBJ2-3	NA	15	TGTGCCAGCAGTTTTCGACTAGGGTTTACAGATACGCAGTATTTT	CASSFRLGFTDTQYF
TRBD2	TRBV10-2	TRBJ2-1	NA	14	TGCGCCAGCAGTGCCGGGACTAGCCTTAATGAGCAGTTCTTC	CASSAGTSLNEQFF